This TCR beta chain was identified in a study of post-analysis software for immune sequencing data. About the research overall: Courses of disease covered relapsing-remitting, secondary progressive and progressive-relapsing multiple sclerosis.

This CDR3 is built from 14 residues. The germline V gene encodes CDR1 SGHVS and CDR2 FNYEAQ. J lost 5 bases, V lost 5 bases, and 8 bases had no gene match. Study conclusions and caveats: Controls showed significantly higher normalized Chao1 diversity than did multiple sclerosis patients. Roughly five TRBV segments appeared more often in patients than in controls, and TRBV5-6, TRBV5-1 and TRBV20-1 were among these. The F measure placed samples prepared in the same batch into strongly shared clusters.

The TCR beta cDNA libraries carried unique molecular identifiers. Out of 1 to 10 million T cells, 470,000 or so cDNA molecules were generated. TCRdb independently ran MiXCR on the PCR reads; one entry per CDR3 protein. The sample yields about 430,000 distinct CDR3 sequences, less than 40% seen once. Comments on this clonotype: The antigen remains unidentified.

The receptor's source is a girl aged 2 to 10 with multiple sclerosis. Sequences were obtained from blood. This chain links TRBV7-6 with TRBJ1-1, with 7 bases fitting TRBD1. CDR3 nucleotide sequence: TGTGCCAGCAGCGAAAGGGGGCGAGGGACTGAAGCTTTCTTT. The encoded protein is CASSERGRGTEAFF.